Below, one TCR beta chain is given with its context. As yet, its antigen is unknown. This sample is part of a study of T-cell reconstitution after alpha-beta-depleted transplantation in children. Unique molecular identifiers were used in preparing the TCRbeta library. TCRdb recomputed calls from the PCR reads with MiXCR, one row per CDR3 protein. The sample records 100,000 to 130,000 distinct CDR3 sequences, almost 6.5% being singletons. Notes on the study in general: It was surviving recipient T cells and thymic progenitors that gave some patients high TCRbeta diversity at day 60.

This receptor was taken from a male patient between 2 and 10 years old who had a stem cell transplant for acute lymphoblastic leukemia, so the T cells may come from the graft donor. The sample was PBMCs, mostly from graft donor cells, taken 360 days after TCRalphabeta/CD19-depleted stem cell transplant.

This CDR3 is CSVELADYYNEQFF. DNA for the CDR3: TGCAGCGTTGAACTGGCAGACTACTACAATGAGCAGTTCTTC. The chain joins TRBV29-1 to TRBJ2-1, with a weak D call TRBD2 (5 bases). This CDR3 spans 14 amino acids. Trimming cost V 2 bases and J 3 bases, with 11 bases left between them. CDR1 is SQVTM and CDR2 is ANQGSEA in the germline V gene.